The following is a T cell receptor beta chain sequence with its context. When the RNA was reverse transcribed, random hexamers were used with an input of about 0.45 to 1 ug. TCRdb fed the immunoSEQ multiplex PCR reads into MiXCR, producing one record per CDR3 protein. The repertoire holds 200,000 or so distinct CDR3 sequences, with 90% to 96% as singletons. In germline, CDR1 is MNHEY, CDR2 SVGEGT. The V end was cut by 5 bases, the J end by 9 bases, with 20 bases between. The CDR3 is 15 residues long. Patients with Susac syndrome showed fulfilment of recently defined diagnostic criteria for definite or probable disease. The sample is drawn from a study of CD8 T cells in Susac syndrome.

The sequence came from a human donor with Susac syndrome. Sample: CD4+ T cells from PBMCs. The V gene is TRBV6-2 or TRBV6-3, the J gene TRBJ2-1, with D uncertain. The CDR3 protein is CASSTPSGRGSEQFF. The CDR3 nucleotides read TGTGCCAGCAGTACCCCCTCAGGCCGAGGCAGTGAGCAGTTCTTC.